This T cell receptor beta chain was sequenced for a study of CD8+CD57+ T cells in acquired aplastic anemia. The TCR beta profiling, which covered VDJ combination and CDR3 sequence, was carried out using genomic DNA as the template. TCRdb re-analysed the reads in MiXCR, keeping a single row per CDR3 protein. The table records about 180,000 distinct CDR3 sequences, 45% to 60% of them present only once. CDR3 length: 13 amino acids. Germline lookup yields CDR1 SGHTA and CDR2 FQGTGA. Trimming stripped 5 bases from V and 5 bases from J, with 12 bases between. CD8+CD57+ cell expansion, shown by flow cytometry, had occurred in the patients selected for sequencing.

The sequencing input was sorted CD4+, CD8+, or CD8+CD57+ T cells (not recorded which) from PBMCs. V and J are TRBV7-3 and TRBJ2-5; D possibly corresponds to TRBD1 (5 bases). This receptor was obtained from a human donor with aplastic anemia. The CDR3 sequence: CASSPEAGETQYF. Here the CDR3 DNA reads TGTGCCAGCAGCCCCGAGGCAGGGGAGACCCAGTACTTC.